This T cell receptor beta chain is drawn from a study of cytomegalovirus exposure and HLA in healthy donors (dated by TCRdb to the late 2010s). For context, the study as a whole: An earlier analysis of roughly 500 of the donors reported about 260 Gb of sequence data and 95 million to 140 million unique TCR beta sequences obtained from some 200 million T cells. High-throughput TCR immunosequencing, statistical association of individual TCRs with disease status, and machine learning were combined to predict cytomegalovirus infection status. In a later genetic analysis, genome-wide SNP genotypes for about 60% of the 666 donors were used, and that subset was treated as a discovery cohort. The number of donors typed differed by locus, with roughly 620-630 for A, B, C, DRB1 and DQB1, 522 for DQA1, 600 to 610 for DPA1, and under 490 for DPB1. Along with the roughly 700-subject first cohort, a separate validation cohort of over a hundred different subjects was used. All discovery cohort repertoires had been generated on a single sequencing platform. Rather than drawing on any new phenotypic data, the later analysis identified candidate immune exposures from TCR beta sequences and the way those sequences occurred across donors. An earlier analysis of 450 to 750 of the donors used high-throughput TCR beta sequencing to judge whether each TCR beta V gene segment behaved as functional or pseudogenic. An early release that covered some 640 HLA-typed donors contained about 300 gigabases of sequencing data and around 80 million unique TCR sequences. Of the 398 genotyped donors, 75% to 85% were placed in the genetic ancestry cluster associated with self-reported Caucasian donors. HLA typing covered class I and class II loci at four-digit resolution. To study patterns of TCR occurrence, a later analysis re-analyzed previously published TCR beta repertoires from around 670 donors and added high-resolution HLA genotyping. Among 398 genotyped donors of the cohort, an average of roughly 240,000 unique TCR beta nucleotide sequences were sequenced per donor, roughly 20% of them non-productive. Several DR-DQ haplotypes were treated as single units for association and clustering because of strong linkage in the cohort. Donor age, sex, ethnicity and CMV serostatus were collected together with the repertoire data. The study was designed to test whether signatures of past pathogen exposure could be identified by cataloging public T cell receptors. The study profiled the T cell repertoires of under 850 subjects by immunosequencing and related them to cytomegalovirus serostatus. The full study reports these points: The authors suggested that the approach could potentially be extended to other disease states and immunological phenotypes. A further reported finding was that TCR beta sequences accurately predicted the HLA-A and HLA-B alleles for most subjects in the first cohort. A few of the identified cytomegalovirus-associated TCR beta chains were confirmed in vitro to be specific for cytomegalovirus antigens. Roughly uniform sequencing depth across donors was assumed in presence/absence analyses, although this assumption may not hold. Correlated functional status among segregating V segments might be attributable to linkage disequilibrium, but an unknown experimental factor could not be ruled out. An earlier analysis of approximately 590 of the donors showed that most TCR beta V segments appeared in productive rearrangements either about 87% or about 30% of the time, which broadly matched IMGT annotations. The cohort was sequenced for TCR beta chains only, and without alpha or paired-chain data the features that could be detected were limited. Some IMGT-functional V segments, including TRBV6-2 and TRBV6-3, could not be told apart with the 87-base-pair reads, so those segments were excluded. Most TCR sequences were observed very rarely across donors, whereas some public TCRs were present in many individuals. When HLA alleles, especially DR and DQ, strongly co-occurred, attributing TCR associations to individual alleles was difficult. CMV serostatus was the only immune exposure information available for the cohort. Because counts were too low, approximately 18 rarely observed V segments, including chromosome 9 orphons, were excluded from the earlier analysis of around 640 of the donors. In a later genetic analysis, fewer N-insertions in productive TCRs were reported among donors in an Asian-associated ancestry cluster than the roughly 700-donor mean. At a false discovery rate of 0.05, a later analysis linked under 20,000 TCR beta sequences to specific HLA alleles. A total of fewer than 200 TCR beta chains were listed by the study as associated with cytomegalovirus. In a later analysis, HLA-associated TCR beta chains were found to be more clonally expanded and to have lower generation probabilities than equally common non-associated chains. The classifier was reported to diagnose cytomegalovirus status with high specificity and sensitivity in both the original cohort and the validation cohort. V-gene and J-gene trimming of TCR beta chains was associated with a missense DCLRE1C variant in a later genetic analysis, and the association was replicated in an independent cohort. According to a later analysis, TCR association rates differed among HLA loci, with DRB1 alleles showing the most associated TCRs and HLA-C alleles showing the fewest. Because HLA typing was missing for some donors at each locus, association tests included only the typed subset. According to a later analysis, parvovirus B19, influenza, CMV and Epstein-Barr virus appeared linked to several top co-occurrence clusters. A group of highly shared sequence variants was considered likely to be a technical artifact of the sequencing pipeline. In a later analysis, most CMV-associated TCR beta chains were found to appear HLA-restricted, with HLA associations seemingly driven largely by CMV exposure.

Measured from the cysteine to the phenylalanine, the CDR3 is 16 residues long. Left in the record is the CDR3 DNA by itself, 48 bases read in frame from the first base. The germline V gene yields MNHEY for CDR1 and SVGAGI for CDR2. Trimmed from V: 6 bases; trimmed from J: 5 bases; junction bases lacking a gene match: 12. Receptor amplification or capture employed the immunoSEQ multiplex PCR assay. A mixture of 60 forward primers for TCR Vbeta segments and 13 reverse primers for TCR Jbeta segments was used in the multiplex PCR. The CDR3 region of rearranged TCR beta genes was amplified from genomic DNA with a multiplex PCR assay. The Illumina HiSeq System was used to sequence the amplified TCR beta libraries as 87-base-pair reads. The source study handled its data this way. In a later analysis, around 80 million unique TCR beta chains were counted across the 650 to 700 repertoires, and roughly 9.9 million of these chains were shared by at least two donors. Raw reads were error-corrected and collapsed into unique sequences by a nearest-neighbor algorithm in which closely related sequences were merged to remove PCR and sequencing errors. V, D and J gene segments were assigned by aligning CDR3 sequences to IMGT reference sequences. Each retained sequence needed at least a six-nucleotide match to both a V gene segment and a J gene segment. Rearrangements were classified as productive when the CDR3 lacked stop codons and remained in frame with V and J, and all other rearrangements were classified as non-productive. Following IMGT convention, CDR3 was defined as the stretch from the second conserved V-encoded cysteine to the conserved J-encoded phenylalanine. The earlier analysis of 587 of the donors excluded sequences that lacked an unambiguous match to a single V gene segment. In an earlier analysis of approximately 610 of the donors, V segments were called functional above 56.7% productive rearrangements and were called segregating when the between-donor standard deviation exceeded 5%. A statistical classification framework was built to diagnose cytomegalovirus status from the catalog of TCR beta chain sequences. V and J gene assignment, in a later analysis, came from comparing TCR nucleotide sequences with IMGT/GENE-DB human TR gene sequences. Using the TCRdist pipeline, a later analysis assigned CDR3 sequences along with most-parsimonious VDJ recombination scenarios. In a later analysis, each TCR beta chain was defined by its CDR3 amino acid sequence together with its V-gene family, and reads lacking a unique V-gene family were excluded. A later analysis removed 550 to 700 highly shared, low-generation-probability nucleotide sequences to deal with suspected cross-contamination and a sequencing artifact. In a later analysis, a clonal expansion index for each public chain was calculated from normalized within-repertoire ranks of inferred template counts. A later analysis computed generation probabilities with a VDJ recombination model fitted to out-of-frame rearrangements, and checked the results against IGoR. In a later analysis, hypergeometric tests were used to score TCR-TCR, TCR-HLA and TCR-CMV co-occurrence, with a repertoire-size bias correction applied to TCR pairs. False discovery rates were estimated in a later analysis by permuting HLA or CMV assignments 20 times. A later analysis grouped co-occurring TCRs with DBSCAN, adding TCRdist sequence similarity when clustering within HLA-allele-positive subsets. Co-occurrence clustering excluded repertoires with fewer than 30,000 or more than 120,000 public chains, plus five with anomalous nucleotide sharing. TCRdb provides this immuneACCESS table in a form limited to in-frame rearrangements. Some clones are lacking; in checked studies, under half of them reflect an unresolved V gene, and why the rest are absent is not known. V and J calls and clone size are those listed in that table; D and trimming were worked out from the DNA. The sample table lists about 180,000 clones, 65% to 85% of them with a count of one. The ten largest account for 1.4% of the sample.

The cohort was made up of 500 to 850 healthy bone marrow donors. At the time of sampling, all cohort members were nominally healthy, though unrecorded immune exposures were likely present. The donor was CMV seropositive and belonged to the group of over 250 seropositive cohort members. Every donor gave a peripheral blood sample, and the peripheral blood mononuclear cells from that sample were used for TCR beta sequencing. Genomic DNA extraction from the blood cell samples was performed with the Qiagen DNeasy Blood Extraction Kit. With respect to this clone: Its antigen is still unknown. Qualities for individual bases were not recorded, and no much larger clone is one base off.

The TCR originated in a girl aged 5-17 years in good health and CMV-seropositive. The sequenced sample was PBMCs. The chain was built from TRBV6-5 and TRBJ2-1; 8 bases in the junction line up with TRBD1. The base sequence is TGTGCCAGCAGCTACGCCGGACAGGGCCTACACAATGAGCAGTTCTTC. This gives the protein CASSYAGQGLHNEQFF.